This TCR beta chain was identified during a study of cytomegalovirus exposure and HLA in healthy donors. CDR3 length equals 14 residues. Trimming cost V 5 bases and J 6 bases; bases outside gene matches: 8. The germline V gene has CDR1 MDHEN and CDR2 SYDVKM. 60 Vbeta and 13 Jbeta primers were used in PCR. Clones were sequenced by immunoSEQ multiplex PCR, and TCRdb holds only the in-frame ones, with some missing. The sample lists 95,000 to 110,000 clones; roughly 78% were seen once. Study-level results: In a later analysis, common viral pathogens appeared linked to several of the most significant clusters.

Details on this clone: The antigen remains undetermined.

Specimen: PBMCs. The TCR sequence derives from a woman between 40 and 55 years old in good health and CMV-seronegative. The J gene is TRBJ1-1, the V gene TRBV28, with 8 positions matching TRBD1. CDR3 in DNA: TGTGCCAGCAGTCTCGGACAGGGAGGGTCTGAAGCTTTCTTT. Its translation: CASSLGQGGSEAFF.